Following are 18 T cell receptor beta chains from one sample sequenced in a study of shared clonotypes between healthy human individuals. Clones were read by immunoSEQ multiplex PCR, and TCRdb kept only the in-frame ones, dropping some. The data contain roughly 2 million clones, about 95% of them singletons. Specimen: naive CD4+ T cells sorted from blood. Subset meaning: CD45RA+ positively selected. The receptors come from a man younger than 30 in good health.

The V call is TRBV9, the J call TRBJ2-7; TRBD2 agrees at 12 bases. The length of the CDR3 is 18 residues. Trimming removed 0 bases from V and 0 bases from J; junction bases left unmatched: 7. Germline CDR1 reads SGDLS; CDR2 reads YYNGEE. CDR3 protein: CASSVGASGRADSYEQYF. Here the CDR3 DNA reads TGTGCCAGCAGCGTAGGGGCTAGCGGGAGGGCCGACTCCTACGAGCAGTACTTC.

The genes are TRBV6-5 and TRBJ2-1, with 7 positions matching TRBD2. There are 12 residues in the CDR3. The V gene's germline CDR1 is MNHEY and CDR2 SVGAGI. V dropped 6 bases and J dropped 10; count of bases not matched to a gene: 6. The CDR3 here is CASSRRENEQFF. CDR3 DNA: TGTGCCAGCAGCCGGCGGGAGAACGAGCAGTTCTTC.

Details on this clone: The same CDR3 can be traced to other DNA sequences in this sample. The V call is TRBV19, the J call TRBJ2-7, with 11 positions matching TRBD2. The CDR3 contains 14 residues. Germline trimming cut 5 bases from V and 2 bases from J; bases unmatched to any gene: 2. CDR1 LNHDA and CDR2 SQIVND come from the germline V gene (reference sequence). The CDR3 coding sequence is TGTGCCAGTAGTCTAGCGGGGGGAACCTACGAGCAGTACTTC. Its translation is CASSLAGGTYEQYF.

V usage is TRBV2 and J usage is TRBJ1-2, with 7 bases identical to TRBD1. V was clipped by 4 bases and J by 8 bases; unmatched bases: 10. Looked up from germline, CDR1 is SNHLY and CDR2 is FYNNEI. CDR3 length equals 14 residues. This CDR3 is CASSGDSLLGGYTF. CDR3 coding DNA: TGTGCCAGCAGTGGGGACAGTCTTCTGGGGGGCTACACCTTC.

In this sample, this clone turned up many times. The sample carries other DNA sequences with the same CDR3. CDR3: CSVDREGPQHF. The CDR3, as DNA: TGCAGCGTTGACAGGGAAGGGCCCCAGCATTTT. J is TRBJ1-5 and V is TRBV29-1; maybe TRBD1 (5 bases). V dropped 3 bases and J dropped 9 bases, with 9 bases sitting between them. The CDR3 is made up of 11 amino acids. Germline CDR1 SQVTM, CDR2 ANQGSEA.

V is TRBV19 and J is TRBJ1-5; 8 bases are a match to TRBD1. With V trimmed by 7 bases and J by 6 bases, 8 bases remained unmatched. Germline V gene data show CDR1 as LNHDA and CDR2 as SQIVND (reference sequence). This CDR3 has 14 amino acids. The CDR3 spells CASTSDRGTQPQHF. CDR3 coding DNA: TGTGCCAGTACCTCCGACAGGGGAACTCAGCCCCAGCATTTT.

About this clone itself: At one of its ends the junction is not consistent with the germline gene, which may arise from a read error. The chain links TRBV9 to TRBJ2-7, with 12 positions matching TRBD1. In germline, CDR1 is SGDLS, CDR2 YYNGEE. CDR3 length: 16 amino acids. Written as DNA, the CDR3 is TGTGCCGGCAGCGTTGATCCGGGACAGGGGGCCTCCGAGCAGTACTTC. Encoded protein: CAGSVDPGQGASEQYF.

The chain links TRBV19 to TRBJ2-1; D gene unclear. The germline V gene encodes CDR1 LNHDA and CDR2 SQIVND (reference sequence). The V gene lost 4 bases and the J gene lost 7 bases, with 8 bases spanning the gap. The length of the CDR3 is 12 residues. The DNA for the CDR3 is TGTGCCAGTAGTAGACTGGGGAATGAGCAGTTCTTC. It is translated as CASSRLGNEQFF. The variable domain in full, with the rest retrieved from reference TRBV19 and TRBJ2-1, is DGGITQSPKYLFRKEGQNVTLSCEQNLNHDAMYWYRQDPGQGLRLIYYSQIVNDFQKGDIAEGYSVSREKKESFPLTVTSAQKNPTAFYLCASSRLGNEQFFGPGTRLTVL.

V and J are TRBV2 and TRBJ2-1; D is perhaps TRBD2 (6 bases). CDR1 SNHLY and CDR2 FYNNEI come from the germline V gene. The CDR3 has 15 residues. Trimming left V 3 bases short and J 5 bases short, with 14 bases between. The CDR3 reads CASSDLAPYNNEQFF. The CDR3 coding sequence is TGTGCCAGCAGTGATCTAGCGCCGTACAACAATGAGCAGTTCTTC.

The chain couples TRBV10-1 to TRBJ2-1; TRBD2 matches 8 bases. CDR1 and CDR2 from the germline V gene are WNHNN and SYGVQD (reference sequence). The junction had 19 bases not matched to a gene; V was cut back by 8 bases and J by 10 bases. This CDR3 comprises 16 residues. The CDR3 spells CASSRTTPSGGGEQFF. DNA for the CDR3: TGCGCCAGCTCTCGAACTACCCCTTCTGGCGGGGGGGAGCAGTTCTTC.

This chain connects TRBV4-2 to TRBJ2-1; a weak D match, TRBD1 (5 bases). This CDR3 comprises 15 residues. Germline V lookup: CDR1 LGHNA, CDR2 YNFKEQ. V was cut by 0 bases and J by 9 bases, with 15 bases left in between. The CDR3 region is CASSQESLRAGEQFF. The CDR3 DNA sequence: TGTGCCAGCAGCCAAGAGTCTCTCAGGGCTGGTGAGCAGTTCTTC.

This clone was counted a single time. The gene calls are TRBV18 and TRBJ2-7; D call uncertain. The CDR3 runs to 14 residues. The germline V and J ends were trimmed by 3 bases and 3 bases, with 12 bases remaining between them. In germline, CDR1 is KGHSH, CDR2 LQKENI. Here the CDR3 reads CASSPAARFYEQYF. CDR3 in DNA: TGTGCCAGCTCACCCGCGGCGCGATTCTACGAGCAGTACTTC.

This clone was seen a single time. The rearrangement joins TRBV2 to TRBJ2-2; D uncertain. This CDR3 contains 13 residues. V lost 7 bases to trimming and J lost 8 bases, with 14 bases between them. Per germline, CDR1 SNHLY and CDR2 FYNNEI. In DNA form, the CDR3 reads TGTGCCAGCACTTTAGCAGTAATTGGGGAGCTGTTTTTT. Translated: CASTLAVIGELFF.

The V and J genes are TRBV11-2 and TRBJ2-2; 7 nucleotides line up with TRBD1. The V and J ends lost 5 bases and 4 bases, in that order; junction bases with no gene match: 13. CDR1 is SGHAT and CDR2 is FQNNGV in the germline V gene. CDR3 length: 17 residues. CDR3 region: CASSPRQGSRSTGELFF. DNA for the CDR3: TGTGCCAGCAGCCCTAGACAGGGTAGTCGTAGCACCGGGGAGCTGTTTTTT.

V usage is TRBV19 and J usage is TRBJ2-7, with a weak D call TRBD2 (6 bases). The germline CDR1 and CDR2 sequences are LNHDA and SQIVND (reference sequence). The germline V and J ends were trimmed by 8 bases and 5 bases, with 16 bases remaining between them. CDR3 length: 13 amino acids. The CDR3 here is CASQGAGRHEQYF. CDR3 nucleotides: TGTGCCAGTCAGGGTGCGGGGAGGCACGAGCAGTACTTC.

This sequence joins TRBV2 and TRBJ1-5; 8 nucleotides match TRBD1. V was clipped by 4 bases and J by 5 bases; unmatched bases: 7. Germline CDR1 and CDR2: SNHLY and FYNNEI. The CDR3 sequence is 15 residues long. The CDR3: CASSALPGGHQPQHF. CDR3 nucleotides: TGTGCCAGCAGTGCTCTGCCAGGGGGCCATCAGCCCCAGCATTTT.

The chain joins TRBV11-2 to TRBJ1-1; weak D call: TRBD1 (6 bases). The CDR3 covers 16 residues. Germline loops: CDR1 SGHAT, CDR2 FQNNGV. V shed 2 bases and J shed 3 bases, with 16 bases lying between them. The CDR3 loop is CASSLTGVRGYTEAFF. In DNA form, the CDR3 reads TGTGCCAGCAGCTTAACCGGGGTGAGGGGGTACACTGAAGCTTTCTTT. Full variable domain (remainder filled in from reference TRBV11-2 and TRBJ1-1): EAGVAQSPRYKIIEKRQSVAFWCNPISGHATLYWYQQILGQGPKLLIQFQNNGVVDDSQLPKDRFSAERLKGVDSTLKIQPAKLEDSAVYLCASSLTGVRGYTEAFFGQGTRLTVV.

A single count supports this clone. The chain has TRBV2 and TRBJ2-5; 14 bases agree with TRBD2. The CDR3 contains 16 residues. The germline V gene has CDR1 SNHLY and CDR2 FYNNEI. Germline trimming cut 4 bases from V and 4 bases from J; bases unmatched to any gene: 5. The CDR3 loop reads CASSGGLAGDLETQYF. In DNA, the CDR3 is TGTGCCAGCAGTGGGGGACTAGCGGGAGACCTAGAGACCCAGTACTTC.